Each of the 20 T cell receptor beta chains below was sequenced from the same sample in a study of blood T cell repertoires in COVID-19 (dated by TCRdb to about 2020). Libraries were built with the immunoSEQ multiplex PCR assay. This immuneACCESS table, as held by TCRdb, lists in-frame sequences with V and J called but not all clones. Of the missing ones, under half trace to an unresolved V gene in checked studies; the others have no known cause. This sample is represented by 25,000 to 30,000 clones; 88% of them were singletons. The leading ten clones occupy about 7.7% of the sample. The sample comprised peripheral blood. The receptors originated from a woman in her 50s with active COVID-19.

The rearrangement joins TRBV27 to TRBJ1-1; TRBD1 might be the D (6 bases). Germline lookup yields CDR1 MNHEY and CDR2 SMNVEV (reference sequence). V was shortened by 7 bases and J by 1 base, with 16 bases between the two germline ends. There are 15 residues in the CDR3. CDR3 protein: CASTPSGGRNTEAFF. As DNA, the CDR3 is TGTGCCAGCACTCCCTCGGGGGGCAGGAACACTGAAGCTTTCTTT.

CDR3 residues: CASSVASGRTDTQYF. Here the CDR3 DNA reads TGTGCCAGCAGCGTAGCGAGCGGGAGGACAGATACGCAGTATTTT. This chain joins TRBV9 and TRBJ2-3, with TRBD2 matching 9 bases. Germline V gene sequence: CDR1 SGDLS, CDR2 YYNGEE. V was clipped by 0 bases and J by 3 bases; unmatched bases: 2. The CDR3 has 15 residues. Looking up the rest from reference TRBV9 and TRBJ2-3 gives the full variable domain: DSGVTQTPKHLITATGQRVTLRCSPRSGDLSVYWYQQSLDQGLQFLIQYYNGEERAKGNILERFSAQQFPDLHSELNLSSLELGDSALYFCASSVASGRTDTQYFGPGTRLTVL.

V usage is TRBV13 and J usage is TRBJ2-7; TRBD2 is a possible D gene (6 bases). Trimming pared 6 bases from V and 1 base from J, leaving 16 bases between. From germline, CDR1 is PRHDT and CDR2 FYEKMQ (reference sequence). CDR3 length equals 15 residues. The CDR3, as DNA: TGTGCCAGCAGGGACCTCAGCGGGCTTTCCTACGAGCAGTACTTC. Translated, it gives CASRDLSGLSYEQYF.

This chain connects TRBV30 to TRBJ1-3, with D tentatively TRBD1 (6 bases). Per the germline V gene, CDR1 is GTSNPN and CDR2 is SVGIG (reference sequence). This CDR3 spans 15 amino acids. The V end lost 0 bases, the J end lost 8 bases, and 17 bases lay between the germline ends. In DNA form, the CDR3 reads TGTGCCTGGAGTGTACTTCAAGGGGGAGAAGACACCATATATTTT. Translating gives CAWSVLQGGEDTIYF.

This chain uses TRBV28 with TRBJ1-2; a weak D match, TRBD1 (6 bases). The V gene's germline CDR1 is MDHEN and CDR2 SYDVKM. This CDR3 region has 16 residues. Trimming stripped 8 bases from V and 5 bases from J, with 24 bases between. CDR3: CASETPKGGVGYGYTF. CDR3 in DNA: TGTGCCAGCGAAACCCCAAAGGGGGGGGTCGGGTATGGCTACACCTTC.

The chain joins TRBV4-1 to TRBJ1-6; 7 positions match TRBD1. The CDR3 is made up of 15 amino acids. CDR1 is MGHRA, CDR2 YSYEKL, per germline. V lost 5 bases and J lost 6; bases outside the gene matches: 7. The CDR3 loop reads CASSSRDSINSPLHF. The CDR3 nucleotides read TGCGCCAGCAGCTCCCGGGACAGCATTAATTCACCCCTCCACTTT.

In DNA, the CDR3 is TGTGCCAGCAGCCGCGGACAGGCGGGCGAGCAGTACTTC. Its translation is CASSRGQAGEQYF. The V gene is TRBV7-8, the J gene TRBJ2-7; 7 bases map to TRBD1. CDR1 is SGHVS, CDR2 FQNEAQ, per germline. CDR3 size: 13 residues. The V segment lost 5 bases and the J segment 6 bases; nucleotides outside the gene matches: 7.

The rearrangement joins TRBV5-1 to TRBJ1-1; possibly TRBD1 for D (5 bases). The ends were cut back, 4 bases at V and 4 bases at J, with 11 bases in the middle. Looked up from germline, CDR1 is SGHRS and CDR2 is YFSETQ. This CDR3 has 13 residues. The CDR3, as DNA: TGCGCCAGCAGCCCCGGCGGGGGCACTGAAGCTTTCTTT. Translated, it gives CASSPGGGTEAFF.

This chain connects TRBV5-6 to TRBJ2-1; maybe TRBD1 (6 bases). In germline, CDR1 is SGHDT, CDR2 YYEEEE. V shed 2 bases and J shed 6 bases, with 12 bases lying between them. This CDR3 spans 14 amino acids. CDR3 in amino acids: CASSLIGQFNEQFF. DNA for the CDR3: TGTGCCAGCAGCTTAATAGGACAGTTCAATGAGCAGTTCTTC.

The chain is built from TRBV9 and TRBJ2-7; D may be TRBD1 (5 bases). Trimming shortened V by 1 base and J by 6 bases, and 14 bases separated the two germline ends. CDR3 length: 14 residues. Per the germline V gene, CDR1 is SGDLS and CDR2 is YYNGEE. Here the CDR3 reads CASSVSPGQSEQYF. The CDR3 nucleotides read TGTGCCAGCAGCGTAAGCCCCGGACAATCCGAGCAGTACTTC.

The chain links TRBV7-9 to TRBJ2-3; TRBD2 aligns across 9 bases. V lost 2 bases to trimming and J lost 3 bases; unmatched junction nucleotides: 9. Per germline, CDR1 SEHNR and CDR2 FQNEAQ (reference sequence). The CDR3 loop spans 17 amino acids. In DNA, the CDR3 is TGTGCCAGCAGCTTAAAAGTGGCTAGCGGGAATACAGATACGCAGTATTTT. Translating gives CASSLKVASGNTDTQYF.

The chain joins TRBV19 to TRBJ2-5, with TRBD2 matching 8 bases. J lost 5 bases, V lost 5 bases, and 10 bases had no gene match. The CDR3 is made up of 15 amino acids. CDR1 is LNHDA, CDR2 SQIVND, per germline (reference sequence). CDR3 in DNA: TGTGCCAGTAGTGCTGGCCTAGCGGGTAGGGAGACCCAGTACTTC. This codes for CASSAGLAGRETQYF. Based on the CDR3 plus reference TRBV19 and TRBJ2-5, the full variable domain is DGGITQSPKYLFRKEGQNVTLSCEQNLNHDAMYWYRQDPGQGLRLIYYSQIVNDFQKGDIAEGYSVSREKKESFPLTVTSAQKNPTAFYLCASSAGLAGRETQYFGPGTRLLVL.

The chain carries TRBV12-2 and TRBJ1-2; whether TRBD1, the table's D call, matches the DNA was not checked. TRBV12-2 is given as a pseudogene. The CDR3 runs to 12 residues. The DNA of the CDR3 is TGTGCAAGTCGCCGACAGTACTATGGCTACACCTTC. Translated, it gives CASRRQYYGYTF.

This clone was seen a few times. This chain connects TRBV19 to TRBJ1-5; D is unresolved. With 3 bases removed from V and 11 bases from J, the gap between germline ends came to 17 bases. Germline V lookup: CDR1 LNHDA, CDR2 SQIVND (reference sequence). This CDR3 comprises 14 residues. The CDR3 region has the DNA TGTGCCAGTAGTATTTCCCTGCAACCGGTAGCCCAGCATTTT. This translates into CASSISLQPVAQHF.

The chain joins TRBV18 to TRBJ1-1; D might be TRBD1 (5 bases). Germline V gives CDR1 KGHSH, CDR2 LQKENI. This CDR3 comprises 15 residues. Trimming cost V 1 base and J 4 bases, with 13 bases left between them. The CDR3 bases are TGTGCCAGCTCACCACGGAGGGGAAAGAGCACTGAAGCTTTCTTT. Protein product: CASSPRRGKSTEAFF.

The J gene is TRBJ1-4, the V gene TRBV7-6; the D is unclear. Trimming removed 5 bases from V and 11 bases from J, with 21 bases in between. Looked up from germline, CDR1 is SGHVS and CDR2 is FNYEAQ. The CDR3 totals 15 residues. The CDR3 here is CASSPTFTPGWKLFF. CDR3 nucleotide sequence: TGTGCCAGCAGCCCTACATTTACACCGGGGTGGAAACTGTTTTTT.

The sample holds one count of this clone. In DNA form, the CDR3 reads TGTGCCAGCAGCTTGGTCGGTAGCGGGAGGGTCCCCTACGAGCAGTACTTC. It translates to CASSLVGSGRVPYEQYF. The chain is built from TRBV5-4 and TRBJ2-7, with 11 bases identical to TRBD2. The germline V gene has CDR1 SGHNT and CDR2 YYREEE (reference sequence). This CDR3 has 17 amino acids. Germline trimming cut 0 bases from V and 2 bases from J; bases unmatched to any gene: 7.

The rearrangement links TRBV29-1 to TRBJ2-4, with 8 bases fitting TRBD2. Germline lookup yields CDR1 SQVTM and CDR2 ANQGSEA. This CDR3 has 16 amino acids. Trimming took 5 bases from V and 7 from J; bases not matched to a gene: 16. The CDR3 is CSVSNSPGRGGNIQYF. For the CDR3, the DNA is TGCAGCGTTTCAAATAGTCCGGGCCGCGGGGGGAACATTCAGTACTTC.

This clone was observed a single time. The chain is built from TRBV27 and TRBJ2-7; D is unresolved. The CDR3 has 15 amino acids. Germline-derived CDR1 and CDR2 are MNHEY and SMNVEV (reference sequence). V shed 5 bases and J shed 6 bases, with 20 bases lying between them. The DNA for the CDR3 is TGTGCCAGCAGTCGGGTCGGCACCTCTATTAGCGAGCAGTACTTC. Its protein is CASSRVGTSISEQYF.

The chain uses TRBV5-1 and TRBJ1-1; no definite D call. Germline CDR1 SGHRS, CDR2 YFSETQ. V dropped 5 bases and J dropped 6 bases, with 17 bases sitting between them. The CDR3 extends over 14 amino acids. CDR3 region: CASRVAPQEAEAFF. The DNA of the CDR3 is TGCGCCAGCAGAGTTGCCCCCCAGGAGGCTGAAGCTTTCTTT.